The next 19 T cell receptor beta chains were all read from a single sample in a study of T-cell memory formation after mild COVID-19. TCRdb called the 5' RACE reads again in MiXCR, with one record for every CDR3 protein. The sample consists of around 340,000 distinct CDR3 sequences, roughly 21% of them appearing once. The sample comprised PBMCs or a T cell subset sorted from them (not recorded which). Every receptor here comes from an adult woman who had mild COVID-19 (a few samples of this study predate the infection). Cell type and time point are not known.

The CDR3, as DNA: TGTGCCAGCAGCTCAACCCACAACACAGATACGCAGTATTTT. Its translation: CASSSTHNTDTQYF. This sequence joins TRBV5-4 and TRBJ2-3; D uncertain. Looked up from germline, CDR1 is SGHNT and CDR2 is YYREEE (reference sequence). The CDR3 is 14 amino acids. Trimming left V 3 bases short and J 2 bases short, with 10 bases between.

The J gene is TRBJ2-3, the V gene TRBV6-5; TRBD2 matches 10 bases. The junction had 9 bases not matched to a gene; V was cut back by 3 bases and J by 6 bases. CDR1 and CDR2 from the germline V gene are MNHEY and SVGAGI. The CDR3 runs to 16 residues. The CDR3 protein is CASSYYSGGLRDTQYF. Here the CDR3 DNA reads TGTGCCAGCAGTTATTATAGCGGGGGGCTCCGGGATACGCAGTATTTT.

This clonotype was seen ten or more times. This rearrangement joins TRBV4-2 to TRBJ2-1; 8 bases match TRBD2. CDR3 length equals 17 residues. After removal of 4 bases from V and 4 bases from J, the junction contained 12 bases not matched to a gene. Germline loops: CDR1 LGHNA, CDR2 YNFKEQ. DNA of the CDR3: TGTGCCAGCAGCCCACAATCCGGGACTAGTCAGTACAATGAGCAGTTCTTC. Translated, it gives CASSPQSGTSQYNEQFF.

V gene TRBV5-1 combines with J gene TRBJ2-2; 7 bases are a match to TRBD1. The CDR3 sequence is 14 residues long. The germline gives CDR1 SGHRS, CDR2 YFSETQ. V lost 5 bases, J lost 0 bases, and 1 base stayed unmatched. CDR3 protein: CASRTGSNTGELFF. As DNA, the CDR3 is TGCGCCAGCAGGACAGGGTCGAACACCGGGGAGCTGTTTTTT.

This clonotype turned up a few times. This rearrangement joins TRBV29-1 to TRBJ2-2; perhaps TRBD2 as D (5 bases). Deletions cut 5 bases from V and 2 bases from J, with 9 bases between. The CDR3 length is 13 residues. CDR1 and CDR2 (germline): SQVTM, ANQGSEA. The CDR3 nucleotides are TGCAGCGTTAGAGGGTATAACACCGGGGAGCTGTTTTTT. This codes for CSVRGYNTGELFF.

This clonotype showed up just a few times. This chain connects TRBV20-1 to TRBJ2-4, with 10 bases identical to TRBD2. V gave up 6 bases and J gave up 0 bases; unmatched junction bases: 8. CDR3 length: 16 amino acids. Germline lookup yields CDR1 DFQATT and CDR2 SNEGSKA (reference sequence). CDR3 loop: CSASTGTSVAKNIQYF. Here the CDR3 DNA reads TGCAGTGCGTCTACCGGGACTAGCGTAGCCAAAAACATTCAGTACTTC.

The V and J genes are TRBV3-1 and TRBJ2-3; 11 bases map to TRBD2. With V trimmed by 0 bases and J by 4 bases, 12 bases remained unmatched. The CDR3 loop spans 19 amino acids. Germline V gives CDR1 LGHDT, CDR2 YNNKEL (reference sequence). CDR3 protein: CASSQDFGPFSGRADTQYF. In DNA, the CDR3 is TGTGCCAGCAGCCAAGATTTTGGACCATTTAGCGGGAGGGCAGATACGCAGTATTTT.

The V and J genes are TRBV6-2 or TRBV6-3 and TRBJ2-1; 12 positions match TRBD2. The trim removed 1 base at V and 5 bases at J, leaving 3 bases unmatched. Germline V lookup: CDR1 MNHEY, CDR2 SVGEGT. This CDR3 has 16 residues. The DNA for the CDR3 is TGTGCCAGCAGTTACTTCCGGACTAGCGGGAACAATGAGCAGTTCTTC. Amino acids: CASSYFRTSGNNEQFF.

This clonotype came up a few times. This chain connects TRBV7-3 to TRBJ2-1; TRBD2 aligns across 10 bases. Unmatched junction bases numbered 3, after V lost 2 bases and J lost 5 bases. This CDR3 has 15 amino acids. In germline, CDR1 is SGHTA, CDR2 FQGTGA. The CDR3 DNA reads as TGTGCCAGCAGCTTAGGACTAGCGGACAACAATGAGCAGTTCTTC. This encodes CASSLGLADNNEQFF.

The chain links TRBV2 to TRBJ2-3; tentatively, D is TRBD1 or TRBD2 (7 bases each). The ends were cut back, 7 bases at V and 3 bases at J, with 23 bases in the middle. This CDR3 has 17 amino acids. The germline V gene has CDR1 SNHLY and CDR2 FYNNEI. DNA of the CDR3: TGTGCCAGCACCCAGGGGGGGGCTAGAAAGAGAACAGATACGCAGTATTTT. Its translation: CASTQGGARKRTDTQYF.

This chain links TRBV4-3 with TRBJ2-1; 10 bases agree with TRBD2. The CDR3 sequence is 16 residues long. The V and J ends lost 2 bases and 14 bases, in that order; junction bases with no gene match: 15. Germline-derived CDR1 and CDR2 are LGHNA and YSLEER. The CDR3 loop reads CASSQLPLAGDRVEFF. In DNA, the CDR3 is TGCGCCAGCAGCCAACTCCCGCTAGCGGGAGATAGGGTGGAGTTCTTC.

Written as DNA, the CDR3 is TGTGCCAGCAGCACAGGGTCGGCGGGGTTGCAGACCCAGTACTTC. Protein: CASSTGSAGLQTQYF. The V and J genes are TRBV12-3 or TRBV12-4 and TRBJ2-5; tentatively, D is TRBD1 or TRBD2 (6 bases each). The CDR3 is 15 residues long. Trimming took off 6 bases at V and 6 bases at J, with 20 bases between the two ends.

The chain carries TRBV4-3 and TRBJ1-1; D is unresolved. Deletions cut 0 bases from V and 0 bases from J, with 8 bases between. The CDR3 runs 15 residues. CDR1 and CDR2 from the germline V gene are LGHNA and YSLEER. CDR3 nucleotide sequence: TGCGCCAGCAGCCAAGATGATAGGTTGAACACTGAAGCTTTCTTT. Protein: CASSQDDRLNTEAFF.

This clonotype was picked up a small number of times. The J gene is TRBJ2-1, the V gene TRBV29-1; perhaps D is TRBD1 or TRBD2 (5 bases each). The germline V gene encodes CDR1 SQVTM and CDR2 ANQGSEA. The CDR3 sequence is 15 residues long. V gave up 2 bases and J gave up 0 bases, with 11 bases separating them. CDR3 sequence: CSVELGRSSYNEQFF. The DNA of the CDR3 is TGCAGCGTTGAATTGGGACGAAGCTCCTACAATGAGCAGTTCTTC.

This clonotype came up a few times. The rearrangement links TRBV6-4 to TRBJ2-1, with TRBD2 matching over 7 bases. Germline lookup yields CDR1 MRHNA and CDR2 SNTAGT. This CDR3 has 16 amino acids. V gave up 3 bases and J gave up 4 bases; unmatched junction bases: 9. In nucleotides, the CDR3 is TGTGCCAGCAGTGAAGGGTGGCTAGCGGCTTACAATGAGCAGTTCTTC. This translates into CASSEGWLAAYNEQFF.

The chain is built from TRBV24-1 and TRBJ2-2; 8 nucleotides align to TRBD2. Trimming cost V 0 bases and J 7 bases; bases outside gene matches: 3. In germline, CDR1 is KGHDR, CDR2 SFDVKD. The CDR3 totals 15 residues. Written as DNA, the CDR3 is TGTGCCACCAGTGATTTGCGGGAGGGCATCGGGGAGCTGTTTTTT. Translated, it gives CATSDLREGIGELFF.

This chain links TRBV12-5 with TRBJ2-7; D remains ambiguous. This CDR3 spans 13 amino acids. CDR1 and CDR2 (germline): LGHNT, FRNRAP. Between the trimmed V and J ends, which lost 2 bases and 1 base, there was a span of 6 bases. CDR3 residues: CASGLTTSYEQYF. CDR3 DNA sequence: TGTGCTAGTGGTTTGACTACATCCTACGAGCAGTACTTC.

The genes are TRBV4-3 and TRBJ2-3; 10 nucleotides agree with TRBD2. Looked up from germline, CDR1 is LGHNA and CDR2 is YSLEER. The trim removed 7 bases at V and 3 bases at J, leaving 4 bases unmatched. The length of the CDR3 is 14 residues. CDR3 amino acids: CASTQREGTDTQYF. The DNA of the CDR3 is TGCGCCAGCACCCAGCGGGAGGGAACAGATACGCAGTATTTT.

The chain joins TRBV29-1 to TRBJ2-7, with 7 bases matching TRBD1. Germline lookup yields CDR1 SQVTM and CDR2 ANQGSEA. With V trimmed by 2 bases and J by 2 bases, 6 bases remained unmatched. The CDR3 consists of 14 residues. CDR3 nucleotides: TGCAGCGTTGAATGGGACAGCGAACCCTACGAGCAGTACTTC. Translation gives CSVEWDSEPYEQYF.